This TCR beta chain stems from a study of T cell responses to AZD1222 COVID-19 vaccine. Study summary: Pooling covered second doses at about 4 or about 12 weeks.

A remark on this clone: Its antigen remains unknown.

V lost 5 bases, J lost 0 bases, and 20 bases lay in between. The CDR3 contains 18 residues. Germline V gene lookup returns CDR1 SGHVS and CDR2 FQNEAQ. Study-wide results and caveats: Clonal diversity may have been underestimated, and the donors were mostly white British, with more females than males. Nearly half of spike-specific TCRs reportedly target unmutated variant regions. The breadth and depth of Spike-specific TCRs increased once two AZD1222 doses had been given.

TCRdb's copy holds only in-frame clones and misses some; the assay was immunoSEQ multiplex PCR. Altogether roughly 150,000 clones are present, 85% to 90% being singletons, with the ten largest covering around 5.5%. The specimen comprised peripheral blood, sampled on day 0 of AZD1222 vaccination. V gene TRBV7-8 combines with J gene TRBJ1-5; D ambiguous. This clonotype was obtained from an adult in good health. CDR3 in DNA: TGTGCCAGCAGCAGTGGGTTAGGAATAGGGAATAGCAATCAGCCCCAGCATTTT. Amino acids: CASSSGLGIGNSNQPQHF.